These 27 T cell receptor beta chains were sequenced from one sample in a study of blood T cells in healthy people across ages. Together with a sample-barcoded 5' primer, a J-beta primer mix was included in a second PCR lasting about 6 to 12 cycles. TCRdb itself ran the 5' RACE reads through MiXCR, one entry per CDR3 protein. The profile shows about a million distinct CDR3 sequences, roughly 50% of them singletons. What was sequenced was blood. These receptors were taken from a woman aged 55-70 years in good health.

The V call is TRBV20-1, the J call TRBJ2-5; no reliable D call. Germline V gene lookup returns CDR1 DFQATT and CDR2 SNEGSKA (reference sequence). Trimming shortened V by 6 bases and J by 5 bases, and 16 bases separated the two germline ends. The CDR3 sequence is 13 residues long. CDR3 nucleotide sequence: TGCAGTGCCGATGGAGCGCTGGGGGAGACCCAGTACTTC. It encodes CSADGALGETQYF.

The DNA for the CDR3 is TGTGCCAGCATCTTGATAGGGAGCGGGAGCTGGAAGGAGACCCAGTACTTC. Protein product: CASILIGSGSWKETQYF. The rearrangement uses TRBV7-9 and TRBJ2-5; 8 bases fit TRBD2. Germline assignment: CDR1 SEHNR and CDR2 FQNEAQ (reference sequence). V was pared by 7 bases and J by 5 bases, with 18 bases of the junction left unmatched. The CDR3 length is 17 residues.

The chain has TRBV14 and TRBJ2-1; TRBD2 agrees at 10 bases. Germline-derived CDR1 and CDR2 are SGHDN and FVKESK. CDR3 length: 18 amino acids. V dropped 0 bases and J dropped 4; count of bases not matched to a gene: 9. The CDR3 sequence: CASSQDLSGRVRYNEQFF. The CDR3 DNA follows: TGTGCCAGCAGCCAAGATCTGAGCGGGAGGGTCCGGTACAATGAGCAGTTCTTC.

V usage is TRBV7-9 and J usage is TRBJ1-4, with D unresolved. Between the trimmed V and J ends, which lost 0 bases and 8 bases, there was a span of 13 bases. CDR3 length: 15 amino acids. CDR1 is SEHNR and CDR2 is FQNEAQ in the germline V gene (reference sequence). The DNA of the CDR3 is TGTGCCAGCAGCTTAGCGCAGAAGGGTGACGAAAAACTGTTTTTT. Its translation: CASSLAQKGDEKLFF.

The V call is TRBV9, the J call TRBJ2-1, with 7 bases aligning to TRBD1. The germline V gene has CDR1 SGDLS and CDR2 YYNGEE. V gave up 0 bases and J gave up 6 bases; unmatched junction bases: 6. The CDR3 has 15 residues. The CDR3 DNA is TGTGCCAGCAGCGTAGTCCCGGGACAGCGCAATGAGCAGTTCTTC. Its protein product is CASSVVPGQRNEQFF.

This CDR3 reads CASSQGVEAYNEQYF. CDR3 in DNA: TGCGCCAGCAGCCAAGGGGTGGAGGCCTACAATGAGCAGTACTTC. The chain employs TRBV4-1 and TRBJ2-5, with D perhaps TRBD2 (5 bases). The V end was cut by 1 base, the J end by 11 bases, with 20 bases between. CDR3 length: 15 residues. CDR1 is MGHRA, CDR2 YSYEKL, per germline.

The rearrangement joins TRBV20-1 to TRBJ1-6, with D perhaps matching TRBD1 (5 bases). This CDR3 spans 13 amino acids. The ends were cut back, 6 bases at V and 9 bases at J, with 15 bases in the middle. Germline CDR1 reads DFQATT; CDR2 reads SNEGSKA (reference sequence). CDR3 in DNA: TGCAGTGCCCGCCCGGTCAGGGTTTCACCCCTCCACTTT. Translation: CSARPVRVSPLHF.

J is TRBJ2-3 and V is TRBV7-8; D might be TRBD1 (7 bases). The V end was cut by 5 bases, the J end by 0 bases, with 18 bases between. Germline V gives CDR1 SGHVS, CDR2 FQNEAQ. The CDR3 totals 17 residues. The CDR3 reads CASSLRGEAESTDTQYF. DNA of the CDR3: TGTGCCAGCAGCCTCAGGGGGGAAGCGGAAAGCACAGATACGCAGTATTTT.

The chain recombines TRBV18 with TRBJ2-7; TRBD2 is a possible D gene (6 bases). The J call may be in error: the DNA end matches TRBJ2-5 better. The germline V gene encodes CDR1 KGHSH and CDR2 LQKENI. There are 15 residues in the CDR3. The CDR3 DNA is TGTGCCAGCTCACGACAAGGACTATCGAAAGAGACCCAGTACTTC. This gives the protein CASSRQGLSKETQYF.

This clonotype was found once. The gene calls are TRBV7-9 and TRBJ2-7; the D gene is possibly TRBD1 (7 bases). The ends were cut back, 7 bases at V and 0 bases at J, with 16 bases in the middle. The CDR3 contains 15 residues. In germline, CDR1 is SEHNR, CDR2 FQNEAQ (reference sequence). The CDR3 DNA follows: TGTGCCAGCATCAAGGTGGAGGGGGCCTCCTACGAGCAGTACTTC. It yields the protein CASIKVEGASYEQYF.

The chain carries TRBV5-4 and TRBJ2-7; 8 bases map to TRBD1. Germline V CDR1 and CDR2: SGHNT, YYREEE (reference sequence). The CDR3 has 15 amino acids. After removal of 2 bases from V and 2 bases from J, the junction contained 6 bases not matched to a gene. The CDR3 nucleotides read TGTGCCAGCAGCTTTAACCGGGACAGGACCTACGAGCAGTACTTC. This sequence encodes CASSFNRDRTYEQYF.

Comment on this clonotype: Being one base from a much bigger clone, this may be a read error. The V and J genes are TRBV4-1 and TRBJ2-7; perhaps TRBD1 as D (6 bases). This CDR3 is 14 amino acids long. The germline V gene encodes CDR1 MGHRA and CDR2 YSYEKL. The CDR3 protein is CANSQPGQTYEQYF. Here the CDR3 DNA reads TGCGCCAACAGCCAACCTGGACAGACCTACGAGCAGTACTTC.

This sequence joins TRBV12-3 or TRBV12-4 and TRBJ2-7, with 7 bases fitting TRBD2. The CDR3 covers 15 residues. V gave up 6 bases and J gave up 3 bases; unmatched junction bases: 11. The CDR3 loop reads CASSLAGAPLYEQYF. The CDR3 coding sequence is TGTGCCAGCAGCTTGGCGGGAGCACCCCTCTACGAGCAGTACTTC.

The CDR3 coding sequence is TGTGCCAGCAGTTCCCAGCTCTCTGGAAACACCATATATTTT. Its translation is CASSSQLSGNTIYF. V usage is TRBV6-5 and J usage is TRBJ1-3; D not resolved. Between the trimmed V and J ends, which lost 4 bases and 0 bases, there was a span of 7 bases. The CDR3 runs 14 residues. From germline, CDR1 is MNHEY and CDR2 SVGAGI.

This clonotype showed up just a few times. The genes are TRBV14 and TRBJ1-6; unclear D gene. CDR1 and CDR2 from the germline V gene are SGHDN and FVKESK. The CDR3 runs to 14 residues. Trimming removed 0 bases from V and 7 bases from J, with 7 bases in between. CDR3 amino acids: CASSQDLYNSPLHF. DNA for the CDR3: TGTGCCAGCAGCCAAGATCTTTACAATTCACCCCTCCACTTT.

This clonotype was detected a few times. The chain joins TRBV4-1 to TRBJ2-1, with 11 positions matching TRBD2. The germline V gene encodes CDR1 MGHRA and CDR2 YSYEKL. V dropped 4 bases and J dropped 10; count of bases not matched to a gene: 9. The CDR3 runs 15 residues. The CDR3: CASSLGLAGLREQFF. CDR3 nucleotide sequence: TGCGCCAGCAGCCTTGGACTAGCGGGTTTAAGGGAGCAGTTCTTC.

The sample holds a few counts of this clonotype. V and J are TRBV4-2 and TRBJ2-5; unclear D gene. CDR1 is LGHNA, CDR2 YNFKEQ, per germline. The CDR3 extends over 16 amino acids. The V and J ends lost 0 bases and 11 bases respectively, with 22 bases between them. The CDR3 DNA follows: TGTGCCAGCAGCCAAGATGGGCGGAAAACCTCTAACTTGCAGTACTTC. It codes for CASSQDGRKTSNLQYF.

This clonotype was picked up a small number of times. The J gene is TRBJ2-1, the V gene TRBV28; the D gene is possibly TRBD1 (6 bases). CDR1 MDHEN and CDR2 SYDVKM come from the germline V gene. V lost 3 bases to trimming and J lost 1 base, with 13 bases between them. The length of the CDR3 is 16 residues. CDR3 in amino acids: CASSFVQGISYNEQFF. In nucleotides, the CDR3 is TGTGCCAGCAGTTTTGTACAGGGCATATCCTACAATGAGCAGTTCTTC. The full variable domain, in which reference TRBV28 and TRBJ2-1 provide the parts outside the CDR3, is DVKVTQSSRYLVKRTGEKVFLECVQDMDHENMFWYRQDPGLGLRLIYFSYDVKMKEKGDIPEGYSVSREKKERFSLILESASTNQTSMYLCASSFVQGISYNEQFFGPGTRLTVL.

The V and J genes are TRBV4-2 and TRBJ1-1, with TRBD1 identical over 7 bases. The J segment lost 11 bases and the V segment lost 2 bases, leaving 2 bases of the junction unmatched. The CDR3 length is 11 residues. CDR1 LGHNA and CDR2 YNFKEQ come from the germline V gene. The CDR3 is CASSQNRGAFF. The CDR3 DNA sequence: TGTGCCAGCAGCCAAAACAGGGGTGCTTTCTTT.

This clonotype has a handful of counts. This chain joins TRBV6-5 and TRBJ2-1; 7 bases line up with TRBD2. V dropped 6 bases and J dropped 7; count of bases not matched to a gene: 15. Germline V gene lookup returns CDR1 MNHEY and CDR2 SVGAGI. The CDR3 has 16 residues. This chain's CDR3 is CASSSPLAEPDNEQFF. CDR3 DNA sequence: TGTGCCAGCAGCTCCCCCCTAGCGGAGCCAGATAATGAGCAGTTCTTC.

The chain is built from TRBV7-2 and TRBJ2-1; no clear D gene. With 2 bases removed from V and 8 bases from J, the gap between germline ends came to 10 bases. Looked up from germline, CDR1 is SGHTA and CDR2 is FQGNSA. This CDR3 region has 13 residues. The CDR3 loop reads CASSLKRGHEQFF. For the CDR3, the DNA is TGTGCCAGCAGCTTAAAACGCGGCCATGAGCAGTTCTTC.

The CDR3 region is CASSLYWGGTSGTTYEQYF. CDR3 DNA sequence: TGTGCCAGCAGTTTATATTGGGGAGGGACTAGCGGTACCACCTACGAGCAGTACTTC. V is TRBV28 and J is TRBJ2-7; the match to TRBD2 covers 11 bases. Germline V lookup: CDR1 MDHEN, CDR2 SYDVKM. The length of the CDR3 is 19 residues. Trimming took 1 base from V and 2 from J; bases not matched to a gene: 13.

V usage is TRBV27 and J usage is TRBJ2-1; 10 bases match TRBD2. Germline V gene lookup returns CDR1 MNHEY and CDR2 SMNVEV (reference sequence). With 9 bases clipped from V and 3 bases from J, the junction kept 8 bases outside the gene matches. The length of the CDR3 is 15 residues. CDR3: CASGRRTSGYNEQFF. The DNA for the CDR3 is TGTGCCAGTGGGAGAAGGACTAGCGGCTACAATGAGCAGTTCTTC.

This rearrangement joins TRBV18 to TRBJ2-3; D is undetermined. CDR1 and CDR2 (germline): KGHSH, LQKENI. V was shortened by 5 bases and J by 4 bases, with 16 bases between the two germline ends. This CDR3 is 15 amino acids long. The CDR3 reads CASSRLTLEADTQYF. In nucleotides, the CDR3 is TGTGCCAGCTCAAGACTTACCCTCGAGGCAGATACGCAGTATTTT.

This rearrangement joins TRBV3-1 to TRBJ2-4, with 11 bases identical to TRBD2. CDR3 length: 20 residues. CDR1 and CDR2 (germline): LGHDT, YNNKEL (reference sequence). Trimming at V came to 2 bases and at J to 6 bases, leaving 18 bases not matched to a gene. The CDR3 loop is CASSQNKGGASGRWGNIQYF. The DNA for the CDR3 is TGTGCCAGCAGCCAAAACAAAGGAGGGGCTAGCGGGAGGTGGGGAAACATTCAGTACTTC. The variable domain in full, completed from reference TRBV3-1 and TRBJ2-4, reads DTAVSQTPKYLVTQMGNDKSIKCEQNLGHDTMYWYKQDSKKFLKIMFSYNNKELIINETVPNRFSPKSPDKAHLNLHINSLELGDSAVYFCASSQNKGGASGRWGNIQYFGAGTRLSVL.

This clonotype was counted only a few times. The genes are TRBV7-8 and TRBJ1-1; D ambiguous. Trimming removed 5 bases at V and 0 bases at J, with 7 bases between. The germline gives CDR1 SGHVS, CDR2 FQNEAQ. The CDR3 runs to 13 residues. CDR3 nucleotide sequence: TGTGCCAGCAGCCCCCCGTTGAACACTGAAGCTTTCTTT. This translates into CASSPPLNTEAFF.

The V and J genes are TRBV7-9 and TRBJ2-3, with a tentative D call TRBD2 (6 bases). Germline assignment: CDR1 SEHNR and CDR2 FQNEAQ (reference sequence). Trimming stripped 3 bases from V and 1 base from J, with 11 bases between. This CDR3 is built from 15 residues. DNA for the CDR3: TGTGCCAGCAGCTTTCGCGGGATCCGCACAGATACGCAGTATTTT. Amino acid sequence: CASSFRGIRTDTQYF.